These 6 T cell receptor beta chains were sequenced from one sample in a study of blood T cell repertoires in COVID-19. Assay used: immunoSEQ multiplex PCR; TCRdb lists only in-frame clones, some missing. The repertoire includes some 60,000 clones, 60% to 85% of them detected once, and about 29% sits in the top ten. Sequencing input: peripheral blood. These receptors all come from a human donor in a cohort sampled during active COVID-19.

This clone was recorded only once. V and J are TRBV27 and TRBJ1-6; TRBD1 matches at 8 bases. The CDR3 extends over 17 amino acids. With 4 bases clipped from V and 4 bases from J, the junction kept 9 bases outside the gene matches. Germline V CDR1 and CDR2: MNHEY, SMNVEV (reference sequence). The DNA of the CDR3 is TGTGCCAGCAGTTCCACGCGGACAGGGCGATATAATTCACCCCTCCACTTT. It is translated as CASSSTRTGRYNSPLHF.

CDR3 region: CASSFTLVNRAAFF. The CDR3 DNA follows: TGTGCCAGCAGTTTTACCCTCGTCAACAGGGCGGCTTTCTTT. The J gene is TRBJ1-1, the V gene TRBV28, with D perhaps matching TRBD1 (6 bases). The V gene lost 3 bases and the J gene lost 11 bases, with 19 bases spanning the gap. This CDR3 is built from 14 residues. Germline CDR1 MDHEN, CDR2 SYDVKM.

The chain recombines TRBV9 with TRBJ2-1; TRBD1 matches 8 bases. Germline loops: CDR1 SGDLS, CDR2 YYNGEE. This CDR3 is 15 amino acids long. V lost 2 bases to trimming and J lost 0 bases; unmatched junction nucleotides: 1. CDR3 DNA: TGTGCCAGCAGCGTTACAGGGGGCTCCTACAATGAGCAGTTCTTC. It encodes CASSVTGGSYNEQFF.

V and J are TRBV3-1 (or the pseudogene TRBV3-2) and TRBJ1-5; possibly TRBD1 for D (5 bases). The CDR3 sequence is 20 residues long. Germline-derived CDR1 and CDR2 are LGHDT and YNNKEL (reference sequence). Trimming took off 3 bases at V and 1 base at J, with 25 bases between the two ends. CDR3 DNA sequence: TGTGCCAGCAGCCAGATGCTAGACAGTGGGGTGAATGGGAGCAATCAGCCCCAGCATTTT. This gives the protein CASSQMLDSGVNGSNQPQHF.

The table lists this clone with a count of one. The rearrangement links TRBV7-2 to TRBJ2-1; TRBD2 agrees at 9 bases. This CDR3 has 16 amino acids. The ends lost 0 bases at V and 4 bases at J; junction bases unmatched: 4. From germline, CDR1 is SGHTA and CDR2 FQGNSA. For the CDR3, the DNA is TGTGCCAGCAGCTTAGCCGGCGGGGGGGGTTACAATGAGCAGTTCTTC. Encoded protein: CASSLAGGGGYNEQFF.

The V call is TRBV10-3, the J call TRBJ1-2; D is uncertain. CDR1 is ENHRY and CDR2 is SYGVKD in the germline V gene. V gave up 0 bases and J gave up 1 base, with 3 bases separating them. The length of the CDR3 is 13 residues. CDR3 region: CAISESFNYGYTF. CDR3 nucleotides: TGTGCCATCAGTGAGTCCTTTAACTATGGCTACACCTTC.